This T cell receptor (beta chain) was found in a study of long-term antiretroviral therapy in people with HIV. General study findings and limits: In samples taken after ART, diversity increased but remained below transplant donor control levels.

Running of the v3.0 immunoSEQ assay took place at survey level. Here immunoSEQ multiplex PCR was the method, and the copy in TCRdb shows in-frame clones only, minus some. Of 25,000 to 35,000 clones listed, more than 95% are singletons. CDR3 length: 14 residues. CDR1 is SEHNR, CDR2 FQNEAQ, per germline (reference sequence). Trimming cost V 4 bases and J 1 base, with 8 bases left between them. About this clone: Its antigen is as yet unknown.

This clonotype originated in a man between 25 and 39 years old with HIV. This chain connects TRBV7-9 to TRBJ1-3, with a weak D call TRBD1 (5 bases). Here the sequenced sample was unsorted PBMCs, taken 6.9 years after starting antiretroviral therapy. The CDR3 nucleotides are TGTGCCAGCAGCTCGCAGGGTTCTGGAAACACCATATATTTT. Its translation is CASSSQGSGNTIYF. The complete variable domain, with remaining parts taken from reference TRBV7-9 and TRBJ1-3, reads DTGVSQNPRHKITKRGQNVTFRCDPISEHNRLYWYRQTLGQGPEFLTYFQNEAQLEKSRLLSDRFSAERPKGSFSTLEIQRTEQGDSAMYLCASSSQGSGNTIYFGEGSWLTVV.